The rows below give T cell receptor beta chains drawn from one sample of a study of blood T cell repertoires in COVID-19. The protocol was immunoSEQ multiplex PCR, while the TCRdb copy is restricted to in-frame clones and leaves out a portion. Altogether about 120,000 clones are present, around 77% being singletons, with the ten largest covering over 6.5%. Material for sequencing was peripheral blood. The origin of the receptors is a human donor in a cohort sampled during active COVID-19. Each CDR3 is given with its conserved first and last residue. The order of the fields is V gene, D gene, J gene, clone size, CDR3 DNA, CDR3 protein. The D gene is left open where the match is weak. Expanded clones get a size class; other rows say once, few or many, or leave the size out.

v_gene: TRBV7-7
d_gene: TRBD2
j_gene: TRBJ2-7
abundance: .
CDR3nt: TGTGCTAGCAGCCCCGGTGGGACTAGCGGGAGTGGGGAGCAGTACTTC
CDR3aa: CASSPGGTSGSGEQYF

v_gene: TRBV7-8
d_gene: TRBD2
j_gene: TRBJ2-7
abundance: .
CDR3nt: TGTGCCAGCAGCTTAGCCACAACTAGCGGGATAGCCTACGAGCAGTACTTC
CDR3aa: CASSLATTSGIAYEQYF

v_gene: TRBV5-4
d_gene: TRBD1
j_gene: TRBJ1-2
abundance: .
CDR3nt: TGTGCCAGCAGCCCCCGGGACAGGGGGTGGTATGGCTACACCTTC
CDR3aa: CASSPRDRGWYGYTF

v_gene: TRBV3-1/TRBV3-2
d_gene: .
j_gene: TRBJ2-7
abundance: .
CDR3nt: TGTGCCAGCAGCCAGGGCGCTGGGGAGCAGTACTTC
CDR3aa: CASSQGAGEQYF

v_gene: TRBV6-5
d_gene: TRBD1
j_gene: TRBJ2-7
abundance: .
CDR3nt: TGTGCCAGCATACCGGGACAGGGGTCCTACGAGCAGTACTTC
CDR3aa: CASIPGQGSYEQYF

v_gene: TRBV4-1
d_gene: TRBD2
j_gene: TRBJ2-7
abundance: few
CDR3nt: TGCGCCAGCAGCCACCAACTAGCGGAGAGCTCCTACGAGCAGTACTTC
CDR3aa: CASSHQLAESSYEQYF

v_gene: TRBV3-1/TRBV3-2
d_gene: TRBD2
j_gene: TRBJ2-1
abundance: .
CDR3nt: TGTGCCAGCAGCCACCGGACTAGCGGGAGGACCGCCTACAATGAGCAGTTCTTC
CDR3aa: CASSHRTSGRTAYNEQFF

v_gene: TRBV7-9
d_gene: TRBD2
j_gene: TRBJ2-7
abundance: .
CDR3nt: TGTGCCAGCAGCCCCCCCGGACTAGCGGGAGTCGAGCAGTACTTC
CDR3aa: CASSPPGLAGVEQYF

v_gene: TRBV6-2/TRBV6-3
d_gene: .
j_gene: TRBJ1-1
abundance: .
CDR3nt: TGTGCCAGCAGTTACCGGACAGCGAACACTGAAGCTTTCTTT
CDR3aa: CASSYRTANTEAFF

v_gene: TRBV7-2
d_gene: TRBD1
j_gene: TRBJ2-7
abundance: .
CDR3nt: TGTGCCAGCAGCTTACCACCGGGACAGGACTCCTACGAGCAGTACTTC
CDR3aa: CASSLPPGQDSYEQYF

v_gene: TRBV5-8
d_gene: TRBD1
j_gene: TRBJ1-4
abundance: .
CDR3nt: TGTGCCAGCAGCTTGCCGACACAGGGGGCAATCCCATCTAATGAAAAACTGTTTTTT
CDR3aa: CASSLPTQGAIPSNEKLFF

v_gene: TRBV10-3
d_gene: TRBD2
j_gene: TRBJ2-7
abundance: .
CDR3nt: TGTGCCATCAGTGTTACCCTAGCGGGGGGGGAATCCGAGCAGTACTTC
CDR3aa: CAISVTLAGGESEQYF

v_gene: TRBV28
d_gene: .
j_gene: TRBJ2-7
abundance: .
CDR3nt: TGTGCCAGCCACCCTCCGGGAGCCTACGAGCAGTACTTC
CDR3aa: CASHPPGAYEQYF

v_gene: TRBV6-5
d_gene: .
j_gene: TRBJ2-7
abundance: .
CDR3nt: TGTGCCAGCAGTTTACTCCAGGGGACCTACGAGCAGTACTTC
CDR3aa: CASSLLQGTYEQYF

v_gene: TRBV28
d_gene: .
j_gene: TRBJ2-7
abundance: .
CDR3nt: TGTGCCAGCAGTTTCCTGGTTCGGGCAGGGCCCACCTACGAGCAGTACTTC
CDR3aa: CASSFLVRAGPTYEQYF

v_gene: TRBV7-9
d_gene: .
j_gene: TRBJ2-7
abundance: .
CDR3nt: TGTGCCAGCAGCTTCCAGGACTACGAGCAGTACTTC
CDR3aa: CASSFQDYEQYF

v_gene: TRBV5-4
d_gene: TRBD2
j_gene: TRBJ2-4
abundance: .
CDR3nt: TGTGCCAGCAGCTTGGGCGGGGGACTAGCCAAAAACATTCAGTACTTC
CDR3aa: CASSLGGGLAKNIQYF

v_gene: TRBV29-1
d_gene: TRBD2
j_gene: TRBJ2-1
abundance: .
CDR3nt: TGCAGCGTGTCTAGTAGCGGGTCCGTCTACAATGAGCAGTTCTTC
CDR3aa: CSVSSSGSVYNEQFF